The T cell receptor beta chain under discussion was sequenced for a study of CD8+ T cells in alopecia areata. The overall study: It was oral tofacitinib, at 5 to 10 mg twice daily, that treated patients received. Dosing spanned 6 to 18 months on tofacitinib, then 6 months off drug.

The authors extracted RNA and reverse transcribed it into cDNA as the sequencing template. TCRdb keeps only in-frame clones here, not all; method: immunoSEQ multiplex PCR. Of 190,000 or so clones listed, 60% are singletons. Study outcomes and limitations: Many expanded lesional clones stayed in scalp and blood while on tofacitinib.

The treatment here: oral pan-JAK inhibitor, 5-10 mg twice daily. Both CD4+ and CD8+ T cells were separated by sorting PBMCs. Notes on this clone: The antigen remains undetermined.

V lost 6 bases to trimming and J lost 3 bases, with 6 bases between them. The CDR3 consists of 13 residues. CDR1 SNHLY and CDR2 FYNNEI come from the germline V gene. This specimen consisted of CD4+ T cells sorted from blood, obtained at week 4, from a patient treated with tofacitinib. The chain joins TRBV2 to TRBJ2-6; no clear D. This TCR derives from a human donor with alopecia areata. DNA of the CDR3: TGTGCCAGCAGAGGAGATGGGGCCAACGTCCTGACTTTC. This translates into CASRGDGANVLTF.